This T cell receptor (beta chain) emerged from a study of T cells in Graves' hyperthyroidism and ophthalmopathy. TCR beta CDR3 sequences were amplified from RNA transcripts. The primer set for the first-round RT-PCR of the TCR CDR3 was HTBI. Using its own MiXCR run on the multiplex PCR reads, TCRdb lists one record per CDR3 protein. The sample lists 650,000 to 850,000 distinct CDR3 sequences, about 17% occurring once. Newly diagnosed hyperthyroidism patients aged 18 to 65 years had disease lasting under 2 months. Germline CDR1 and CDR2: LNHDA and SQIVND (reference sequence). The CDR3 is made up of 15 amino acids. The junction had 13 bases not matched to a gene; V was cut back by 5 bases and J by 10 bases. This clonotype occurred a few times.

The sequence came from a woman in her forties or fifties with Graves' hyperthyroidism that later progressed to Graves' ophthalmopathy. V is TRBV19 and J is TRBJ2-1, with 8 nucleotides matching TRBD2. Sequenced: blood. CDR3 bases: TGTGCCAGTAGTCCCATTCCGGGGGGGGCGGGGGAGCAGTTCTTC. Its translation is CASSPIPGGAGEQFF.